This entry describes one T cell receptor beta chain. Its target is unknown. The data are from a study of T cells in localized non-small cell lung cancer. The study, taken as a whole, reports: Maximal T cell clonality occurred in uninvolved adjacent lung, with tumor ranking below it. Detection in adjacent lung was observed for a median roughly 57 of the top 100 tumor clones.

Libraries were prepared by immunoSEQ multiplex PCR; TCRdb keeps only in-frame clonotypes and omits some of them. The table includes approximately 41,000 clones, 75% to 90% detected once. The CDR3 is made up of 11 amino acids. V was pared by 7 bases and J by 7 bases, with 7 bases between. The germline V gene encodes CDR1 LNHDA and CDR2 SQIVND (reference sequence). This sequence was found in a male donor aged 60 or over with stage II lung adenocarcinoma. This chain uses TRBV19 with TRBJ2-2; D unclear. The specimen comprised peripheral blood mononuclear cells, sampled before any cancer treatment. CDR3 in amino acids: CASKSSGELFF. The DNA of the CDR3 is TGTGCCAGTAAAAGTAGCGGGGAGCTGTTTTTT.